This TCR beta chain emerged from a study of T cells of healthy individuals. This clonotype was seen more than once but under ten times. The V end was cut by 1 base, the J end by 0 bases, with 10 bases between. Per the germline V gene, CDR1 is MGHRA and CDR2 is YSYEKL. The CDR3 has 17 residues. TCRdb redid the calling of the 5' RACE reads with MiXCR, one entry per CDR3 protein. The table includes about 96,000 distinct CDR3 sequences, about 16% detected once. The chain employs TRBV4-1 and TRBJ1-6; D is ambiguous. This receptor was taken from a human donor in good health. In DNA form, the CDR3 reads TGCGCCAGCAGCCAAGGGGTAATTAGCTCCTATAATTCACCCCTCCACTTT. Translating gives CASSQGVISSYNSPLHF.